The clone carrying this TCR beta chain was found once. Profiling relied on immunoSEQ multiplex PCR, and the TCRdb table lists in-frame clones only, not all of them. The sample shows 350,000 to 500,000 clones, about nine tenths of them seen only once. Documented treatment: roughly 18 received Ad26.COV2.S at low or high dose, single or two shots; several received placebo; per-sample allocation not given. Day 63 after the first vaccine or placebo injection was the time point for sampling. The sample belongs to a study of Ad26.COV2.S vaccination and SARS-CoV-2 variants. Study-level information: The donor was enrolled in the Ad26.COV2.S arm of the COV1001 trial. Intramuscular Ad26.COV2.S at 5x10^10 or 1x10^11 viral particles.

The CDR3 consists of 16 residues. V lost 6 bases and J lost 0; bases outside the gene matches: 9. From germline, CDR1 is MDHEN and CDR2 SYDVKM. The rearrangement joins TRBV28 to TRBJ2-7, with 9 bases identical to TRBD2. The material sequenced was peripheral blood, taken in a trial of Ad26.COV2.S vaccine versus placebo. The sequence was obtained from a person aged 18-60 years who received the Ad26.COV2.S COVID-19 vaccine or a placebo. The CDR3 coding sequence is TGTGCCAGCAGCCCCCTGGGGCGGGAGGGCTCCTACGAGCAGTACTTC. Amino acid sequence: CASSPLGREGSYEQYF. The full variable domain, rest sourced from reference TRBV28 and TRBJ2-7, is DVKVTQSSRYLVKRTGEKVFLECVQDMDHENMFWYRQDPGLGLRLIYFSYDVKMKEKGDIPEGYSVSREKKERFSLILESASTNQTSMYLCASSPLGREGSYEQYFGPGTRLTVT.